A single sample gave rise to the 8 T cell receptor beta chains below, sequenced in a study of control samples from healthy donors and cancer patients. This table comes from immunoSEQ multiplex PCR, and its TCRdb copy is limited to in-frame clones, with some not included. The table includes some 160,000 clones, roughly 94% detected once. The sequenced sample was blood. The receptors derive from a middle-aged woman in good health.

This sequence joins TRBV7-9 and TRBJ1-1, with 8 bases aligning to TRBD1. Germline V lookup: CDR1 SEHNR, CDR2 FQNEAQ (reference sequence). This CDR3 is built from 15 residues. Germline trimming cut 5 bases from V and 1 base from J; bases unmatched to any gene: 6. The CDR3 is CASSPPQGANTEAFF. CDR3 nucleotide sequence: TGTGCCAGCAGCCCACCCCAGGGGGCGAACACTGAAGCTTTCTTT.

As for this clone: Other DNA sequences in the same sample also yield this CDR3. The chain links TRBV7-2 to TRBJ2-2; the D is unclear. V was shortened by 0 bases and J by 6 bases, with 8 bases between the two germline ends. CDR1 is SGHTA, CDR2 FQGNSA, per germline. The CDR3 spans 14 residues. For the CDR3, the DNA is TGTGCCAGCAGCTTAGCGCCCCGGGCCGGGGAGCTGTTTTTT. Amino acids: CASSLAPRAGELFF.

The chain couples TRBV7-2 to TRBJ1-1; D unresolved. The CDR3 extends over 14 amino acids. Germline lookup yields CDR1 SGHTA and CDR2 FQGNSA. V lost 3 bases and J 0 bases, leaving 8 bases between the germline ends. CDR3 sequence reads: CASSFQVVNTEAFF. Here the CDR3 DNA reads TGTGCCAGCAGCTTTCAGGTCGTGAACACTGAAGCTTTCTTT.

This clone has only one observation. This chain uses TRBV6-2 or TRBV6-3 with TRBJ2-3; a weak D match, TRBD2 (6 bases). The CDR3 contains 15 residues. V shed 6 bases and J shed 2 bases, with 15 bases lying between them. Germline lookup yields CDR1 MNHEY and CDR2 SVGEGT. The CDR3 region is CASSSGLPLTDTQYF. CDR3 nucleotide sequence: TGTGCCAGCAGCTCGGGACTGCCTCTCACAGATACGCAGTATTTT.

This chain connects TRBV10-3 to TRBJ2-5; 7 bases fit TRBD1. This CDR3 spans 17 amino acids. The trim removed 1 base at V and 2 bases at J, leaving 10 bases unmatched. From germline, CDR1 is ENHRY and CDR2 SYGVKD. In nucleotides, the CDR3 is TGTGCCATCAGTGAGTTTAGGACAGGCTCAAATCAAGAGACCCAGTACTTC. Protein product: CAISEFRTGSNQETQYF.

This clone was counted once. This sequence joins TRBV10-3 and TRBJ2-3; 7 nucleotides line up with TRBD2. The CDR3 length is 15 residues. CDR1 ENHRY and CDR2 SYGVKD come from the germline V gene. The V gene end was trimmed by 5 bases and the J gene end by 2 bases; junction bases not matched to a gene: 7. The CDR3 DNA is TGTGCCATCAGTCCTGCTAGCGGAATCACAGATACGCAGTATTTT. Protein product: CAISPASGITDTQYF.

The genes are TRBV28 and TRBJ1-5, with D possibly matching TRBD1 (5 bases). Germline-derived CDR1 and CDR2 are MDHEN and SYDVKM. This CDR3 is built from 15 residues. Trimming removed 0 bases at V and 2 bases at J, with 8 bases between. CDR3 sequence: CASSLWGGGNQPQHF. CDR3 nucleotide sequence: TGTGCCAGCAGTTTATGGGGGGGTGGCAATCAGCCCCAGCATTTT.

The V gene is TRBV30, the J gene TRBJ2-1, with 8 bases identical to TRBD2. This CDR3 spans 15 amino acids. The V gene's germline CDR1 is GTSNPN and CDR2 SVGIG (reference sequence). V dropped 3 bases and J dropped 2; count of bases not matched to a gene: 6. The CDR3 nucleotides are TGTGCCTGGAGGGAGGGACTAGATGCCTACAATGAGCAGTTCTTC. This encodes CAWREGLDAYNEQFF.